One sample yielded the 21 T cell receptor beta chains listed below, sequenced in a study of cytomegalovirus exposure and HLA in healthy donors. The PCR used 60 Vbeta and 13 Jbeta primers. Produced via immunoSEQ multiplex PCR; TCRdb's table is partial and in-frame only. The profile shows 85,000 to 100,000 clones, approximately 86% of them singletons. Sequencing input: PBMCs. The receptors come from a young man in good health and CMV-seropositive.

The chain combines TRBV7-9 with TRBJ2-3, with D possibly being TRBD1 (6 bases). The CDR3 totals 15 residues. The germline V and J ends were trimmed by 4 bases and 0 bases, with 11 bases remaining between them. Germline CDR1 SEHNR, CDR2 FQNEAQ (reference sequence). The CDR3 DNA reads as TGTGCCAGCAGCTCCAACAGGGCTAGCACAGATACGCAGTATTTT. This codes for CASSSNRASTDTQYF.

The chain combines TRBV5-1 with TRBJ1-1; D not resolved. Germline loops: CDR1 SGHRS, CDR2 YFSETQ. With 4 bases removed from V and 5 bases from J, the gap between germline ends came to 15 bases. This CDR3 spans 14 amino acids. The CDR3 is CASSPTPDKTEAFF. The CDR3 DNA is TGCGCCAGCAGCCCCACACCAGACAAGACTGAAGCTTTCTTT.

The sample holds one count of this clone. The chain uses TRBV7-9 and TRBJ2-1, with 10 bases that match TRBD2. Germline loops: CDR1 SEHNR, CDR2 FQNEAQ (reference sequence). The junction had 15 bases not matched to a gene; V was cut back by 2 bases and J by 8 bases. This CDR3 comprises 18 residues. This chain's CDR3 is CASSLFRLAGAVMDEQFF. The CDR3, as DNA: TGTGCCAGCAGCTTATTTCGGCTAGCGGGAGCGGTTATGGATGAGCAGTTCTTC. Full variable domain (outside the CDR3, taken from reference TRBV7-9 and TRBJ2-1): DTGVSQNPRHKITKRGQNVTFRCDPISEHNRLYWYRQTLGQGPEFLTYFQNEAQLEKSRLLSDRFSAERPKGSFSTLEIQRTEQGDSAMYLCASSLFRLAGAVMDEQFFGPGTRLTVL.

The gene calls are TRBV4-2 and TRBJ2-6; TRBD1 aligns across 7 bases. The CDR3 is made up of 18 amino acids. CDR1 LGHNA and CDR2 YNFKEQ come from the germline V gene. J lost 0 bases, V lost 2 bases, and 7 bases had no gene match. CDR3 nucleotides: TGTGCCAGCAGCCAAATCGGGACAGCGAACTCTGGGGCCAACGTCCTGACTTTC. Encoded protein: CASSQIGTANSGANVLTF.

The chain links TRBV6-6 to TRBJ2-7, with a weak D call TRBD2 (5 bases). The germline V gene has CDR1 MNHNY and CDR2 SVGAGI (reference sequence). The CDR3 contains 12 residues. Deletions cut 6 bases from V and 2 bases from J, with 8 bases between. CDR3 nucleotide sequence: TGTGCCAGCAGCTCCGGGACCTACGAGCAGTACTTC. Amino acids: CASSSGTYEQYF.

The rearrangement uses TRBV5-1 and TRBJ1-6; 10 bases map to TRBD1. The CDR3 extends over 19 amino acids. V shed 2 bases, J shed 7 bases, and the junction held 15 bases outside the gene matches. Germline loops: CDR1 SGHRS, CDR2 YFSETQ. This CDR3 is CASSFSSQSGQGLNSPLHF. CDR3 nucleotide sequence: TGCGCCAGCAGCTTTTCGAGCCAATCGGGACAGGGGTTAAATTCACCCCTCCACTTT.

The chain combines TRBV5-4 with TRBJ1-1; 7 positions match TRBD1. Germline values: CDR1 SGHNT, CDR2 YYREEE (reference sequence). The CDR3 runs to 17 residues. Unmatched junction bases numbered 16, after V lost 4 bases and J lost 4 bases. In DNA form, the CDR3 reads TGTGCCAGCAGCGCGGCCAGGGGGGCTTTGTCCCCCACTGAAGCTTTCTTT. Protein: CASSAARGALSPTEAFF. Together with reference TRBV5-4 and TRBJ1-1, the CDR3 gives the full variable domain: ETGVTQSPTHLIKTRGQQVTLRCSSQSGHNTVSWYQQALGQGPQFIFQYYREEENGRGNFPPRFSGLQFPNYSSELNVNALELDDSALYLCASSAARGALSPTEAFFGQGTRLTVV.

This sequence joins TRBV5-1 and TRBJ2-7; no reliable D call. V shed 7 bases and J shed 3 bases, with 14 bases lying between them. The CDR3 loop spans 13 amino acids. CDR1 and CDR2 (germline): SGHRS, YFSETQ. CDR3: CASSDTLLYEQYF. Here the CDR3 DNA reads TGCGCCAGCTCCGACACCCTCCTCTACGAGCAGTACTTC. The whole variable domain, remainder taken from reference TRBV5-1 and TRBJ2-7, is KAGVTQTPRYLIKTRGQQVTLSCSPISGHRSVSWYQQTPGQGLQFLFEYFSETQRNKGNFPGRFSGRQFSNSRSEMNVSTLELGDSALYLCASSDTLLYEQYFGPGTRLTVT.

The gene calls are TRBV28 and TRBJ2-3; 9 bases are shared with TRBD2. CDR1 MDHEN and CDR2 SYDVKM come from the germline V gene. The CDR3 sequence is 17 residues long. J lost 4 bases, V lost 0 bases, and 8 bases had no gene match. CDR3 coding DNA: TGTGCCAGCAGTTTATGGGGGGCGGGAGGGCCGGCAGATACGCAGTATTTT. Protein sequence: CASSLWGAGGPADTQYF.

The chain couples TRBV7-9 to TRBJ2-7; 13 bases agree with TRBD2. The CDR3 is 15 amino acids. Losses at the gene ends were 1 base for V and 7 bases for J; bases not matched to a gene: 4. The germline V gene has CDR1 SEHNR and CDR2 FQNEAQ (reference sequence). The CDR3 region has the DNA TGTGCCAGCAGCTTAGTAGGACTAGCGGGAGATGAGCAGTACTTC. This sequence encodes CASSLVGLAGDEQYF.

V is TRBV6-5 and J is TRBJ1-2, with D perhaps TRBD1 (5 bases). Germline CDR1 reads MNHEY; CDR2 reads SVGAGI. Deletions cut 8 bases from V and 3 bases from J, with 13 bases between. CDR3 length: 13 residues. CDR3 residues: CASLGGADYGYTF. The CDR3 bases are TGTGCCAGCTTGGGGGGAGCGGACTATGGCTACACCTTC.

In nucleotides, the CDR3 is TGCGCCAGCAGCCGAGGCAGCACAGATACGCAGTATTTT. Translating gives CASSRGSTDTQYF. The rearrangement joins TRBV5-1 to TRBJ2-3, with D unresolved. The V and J ends lost 4 bases and 0 bases respectively, with 6 bases between them. Germline V lookup: CDR1 SGHRS, CDR2 YFSETQ. The CDR3 runs to 13 residues.

In regard to this clone: The junction and the germline gene differ at one end; a read error may be behind it. The rearrangement uses TRBV14 and TRBJ1-1; the D is unclear. The germline V gene encodes CDR1 SGHDN and CDR2 FVKESK. This CDR3 is 11 amino acids long. The CDR3 is CASSQGGVSHF. In DNA, the CDR3 is TGTGCCAGCAGCCAAGGGGGAGTCAGCCACTTT.

The chain links TRBV28 to TRBJ1-5, with D possibly matching TRBD1 (6 bases). V was trimmed by 4 bases and J by 1 base, leaving 20 bases between them. Germline lookup yields CDR1 MDHEN and CDR2 SYDVKM. This CDR3 has 18 residues. The DNA of the CDR3 is TGTGCCAGCAGTTCTTACCTCTCGACAGGAACGAGCAATCAGCCCCAGCATTTT. Translation gives CASSSYLSTGTSNQPQHF.

To note about this clone: Mismatch with germline at one junction end may stem from a read error. Other DNA sequences within the sample encode an identical CDR3. The gene calls are TRBV28 and TRBJ1-1, with D possibly matching TRBD1 (6 bases). CDR1 and CDR2 from the germline V gene are MDHEN and SYDVKM. This CDR3 contains 14 residues. Here the CDR3 DNA reads TGTGCCAGCACCAATAGGGGGTTGGTCACTGAAGCTTTCTTC. Its protein product is CASTNRGLVTEAFF.

Of note for this clone: Germline and junction disagree at one end, which may indicate a read error. The chain carries TRBV7-7 and TRBJ2-5; 10 bases are shared with TRBD2. Germline lookup yields CDR1 SSHAT and CDR2 FNYEAQ (reference sequence). CDR3 length: 19 amino acids. The CDR3 reads CASSLGGIGGLAVQGTQYF. In DNA form, the CDR3 reads TGTGCTAGCAGCTTAGGAGGGATAGGTGGACTAGCGGTACAAGGGACCCAGTACTTC.

The chain employs TRBV6-5 and TRBJ1-3; 9 bases fit TRBD1. The ends lost 0 bases at V and 4 bases at J; junction bases unmatched: 4. Germline V lookup: CDR1 MNHEY, CDR2 SVGAGI. The CDR3 is made up of 16 amino acids. The CDR3 region has the DNA TGTGCCAGCAGTTACTCGAACAGGGGGCCAGGAAACACCATATATTTT. Amino acid sequence: CASSYSNRGPGNTIYF.

This chain links TRBV11-2 with TRBJ2-1; 10 positions agree with TRBD2. The CDR3 totals 19 residues. Germline CDR1 and CDR2: SGHAT and FQNNGV. Germline trimming cut 0 bases from V and 1 base from J; bases unmatched to any gene: 9. The CDR3 coding sequence is TGTGCCAGCAGCTTAGATTCTCGACGGACTAGCGGATCCTACAATGAGCAGTTCTTC. Its translation is CASSLDSRRTSGSYNEQFF.

The rearrangement links TRBV7-9 to TRBJ1-4; 7 nucleotides align to TRBD1. The germline gives CDR1 SEHNR, CDR2 FQNEAQ (reference sequence). The CDR3 sequence is 15 residues long. Trimming at V came to 5 bases and at J to 6 bases, leaving 9 bases not matched to a gene. The CDR3 DNA follows: TGTGCCAGCAGCAAAGACAGGGAAATGGATGAAAAACTGTTTTTT. This encodes CASSKDREMDEKLFF.

The V and J genes are TRBV19 and TRBJ2-7; tentatively, D is TRBD2 (5 bases). With 7 bases removed from V and 2 bases from J, the gap between germline ends came to 21 bases. This CDR3 region has 16 residues. Germline CDR1 LNHDA, CDR2 SQIVND (reference sequence). The CDR3 is CASTSGGASTPYEQYF. The CDR3 DNA is TGTGCCAGTACCTCCGGAGGAGCTTCAACCCCCTACGAGCAGTACTTC.

V usage is TRBV28 and J usage is TRBJ1-2, with D perhaps TRBD1 (5 bases). V gave up 2 bases and J gave up 8 bases, with 9 bases separating them. CDR1 is MDHEN, CDR2 SYDVKM, per germline. The CDR3 is 12 amino acids. CDR3 sequence reads: CASSLQGPGYTF. The DNA for the CDR3 is TGTGCCAGCAGTTTACAGGGTCCCGGCTACACCTTC.